This entry lists 15 T cell receptor beta chains sequenced from one sample in a study of blood T cell repertoires in COVID-19. TCRdb's table, derived via immunoSEQ multiplex PCR, lists solely in-frame clones and lacks some. Altogether about 160,000 clones are present, over 65% being singletons, with the ten largest covering around 2.1%. Sequencing was performed on peripheral blood. The receptor source for this set is an older man with acute or convalescent COVID-19.

This rearrangement joins TRBV21-1 to TRBJ2-7; the tabulated D call, TRBD1, remains unverified against the DNA. TRBV21-1 is an annotated pseudogene. The length of the CDR3 is 16 residues. This CDR3 reads CASSSTRQGDSYEQYF. The CDR3 region has the DNA TGTGCCAGCAGCAGCACAAGACAGGGTGATTCCTACGAGCAGTACTTC.

This clone was detected only once. This chain connects TRBV6-5 to TRBJ2-7, with 10 bases aligning to TRBD2. From germline, CDR1 is MNHEY and CDR2 SVGAGI. The CDR3 length is 15 residues. The V gene end was trimmed by 0 bases and the J gene end by 3 bases; junction bases not matched to a gene: 2. CDR3 region: CASSYSLAGRYEQYF. The CDR3 nucleotides are TGTGCCAGCAGTTACTCACTAGCGGGGCGCTACGAGCAGTACTTC.

This clone was observed a handful of times. The CDR3 sequence: CASSSWRQGQEQYF. Here the CDR3 DNA reads TGTGCCAGCAGCTCCTGGCGACAGGGGCAAGAGCAGTACTTC. V and J are TRBV7-9 and TRBJ2-7; 8 bases agree with TRBD1. CDR1 SEHNR and CDR2 FQNEAQ come from the germline V gene (reference sequence). The CDR3 is made up of 14 amino acids. Trimming at V came to 4 bases and at J to 7 bases, leaving 9 bases not matched to a gene.

This clone appeared a few times. This chain connects TRBV5-6 to TRBJ2-7, with unresolved D. This CDR3 spans 11 amino acids. Trimming took off 3 bases at V and 6 bases at J, with 7 bases between the two ends. Per germline, CDR1 SGHDT and CDR2 YYEEEE. Here the CDR3 reads CASSSTSEQYF. CDR3 in DNA: TGTGCCAGCAGCTCCACGAGCGAGCAGTACTTC.

CDR3 in DNA: TGTGCCAGCAGCCCGGGGGGTAACCAAGAGACCCAGTACTTC. This translates into CASSPGGNQETQYF. This sequence joins TRBV7-6 and TRBJ2-5; 7 nucleotides match TRBD2. The CDR3 length is 14 residues. CDR1 and CDR2 (germline): SGHVS, FNYEAQ. V trimming: 5 bases; J trimming: 0 bases; junction bases outside the gene matches: 3.

V is TRBV6-6 and J is TRBJ2-3, with 7 bases fitting TRBD2. V trimming: 7 bases; J trimming: 3 bases; junction bases outside the gene matches: 7. The CDR3 consists of 14 residues. Germline CDR1 MNHNY, CDR2 SVGAGI (reference sequence). In DNA, the CDR3 is TGTGCCAGCACCCGGACTAGACAGACAGATACGCAGTATTTT. This sequence encodes CASTRTRQTDTQYF.

The chain employs TRBV9 and TRBJ1-5, with unresolved D. The V end lost 0 bases, the J end lost 7 bases, and 14 bases lay between the germline ends. From germline, CDR1 is SGDLS and CDR2 YYNGEE. The CDR3 has 15 amino acids. The CDR3, as DNA: TGTGCCAGCAGCGTAGATGCATCGGGGAGACAGCCCCAGCATTTT. It codes for CASSVDASGRQPQHF. The whole variable domain, remainder taken from reference TRBV9 and TRBJ1-5, is DSGVTQTPKHLITATGQRVTLRCSPRSGDLSVYWYQQSLDQGLQFLIQYYNGEERAKGNILERFSAQQFPDLHSELNLSSLELGDSALYFCASSVDASGRQPQHFGDGTRLSIL.

The J gene is TRBJ1-6, the V gene TRBV7-3; 9 bases match TRBD1. The germline CDR1 and CDR2 sequences are SGHTA and FQGTGA. The CDR3 sequence is 14 residues long. Trimming took 5 bases from V and 10 from J; bases not matched to a gene: 6. The CDR3 is CASSLGQGTSPLHF. In DNA form, the CDR3 reads TGTGCCAGCAGCCTCGGACAGGGGACCTCACCCCTCCACTTT.

This clone occurred once. The chain employs TRBV6-5 and TRBJ1-5, with TRBD1 identical over 10 bases. Losses at the gene ends were 6 bases for V and 5 bases for J; bases not matched to a gene: 7. Germline V CDR1 and CDR2: MNHEY, SVGAGI. The CDR3 runs to 15 residues. The CDR3 sequence: CASSRRQGAHQPQHF. CDR3 sequence (DNA): TGTGCCAGCAGCCGTCGACAGGGGGCGCATCAGCCCCAGCATTTT.

The chain joins TRBV5-4 to TRBJ1-2; TRBD1 might be the D (5 bases). Trimming took 4 bases from V and 2 from J, leaving 12 bases between them. The CDR3 has 14 amino acids. CDR1 is SGHNT, CDR2 YYREEE, per germline (reference sequence). In nucleotides, the CDR3 is TGTGCCAGCAGCCCGGACGGGGGAAACTATGGCTACACCTTC. This sequence encodes CASSPDGGNYGYTF.

This clone has just one count. The sample has other DNA sequences that encode this CDR3 too. The rearrangement uses TRBV3-1 (or the pseudogene TRBV3-2) and TRBJ2-3; no firm D call. CDR1 is LGHDT and CDR2 is YNNKEL in the germline V gene (reference sequence). The CDR3 consists of 14 residues. V dropped 4 bases and J dropped 0 bases, with 8 bases sitting between them. CDR3 DNA sequence: TGTGCCAGCAGCCCCGCGGCCAGCACAGATACGCAGTATTTT. Its translation: CASSPAASTDTQYF.

The chain couples TRBV7-2 to TRBJ1-1, with D perhaps matching TRBD1 (6 bases). V was trimmed by 3 bases and J by 4 bases, leaving 9 bases between them. Germline values: CDR1 SGHTA, CDR2 FQGNSA. CDR3 length: 13 residues. In nucleotides, the CDR3 is TGTGCCAGCAGCTTGGGGGCGACCACTGAAGCTTTCTTT. Amino acid sequence: CASSLGATTEAFF.

This chain connects TRBV24-1 to TRBJ2-7; 7 positions agree with TRBD1. With V trimmed by 4 bases and J by 4 bases, 6 bases remained unmatched. Germline values: CDR1 KGHDR, CDR2 SFDVKD. CDR3 length: 14 amino acids. CDR3 residues: CATSDRDSSYEQYF. The CDR3 DNA sequence: TGTGCCACCAGTGACCGGGACAGCAGTTACGAGCAGTACTTC.

This chain joins TRBV28 and TRBJ1-4; TRBD1 aligns across 9 bases. J was trimmed by 8 bases and V by 6 bases; bases with no gene match: 7. The CDR3 covers 14 residues. The germline gives CDR1 MDHEN, CDR2 SYDVKM. DNA of the CDR3: TGTGCCAGCAGGGTACAGGGGGCAGAGGAAAAACTGTTTTTT. This translates into CASRVQGAEEKLFF.

This clone was counted a few times. The gene calls are TRBV28 and TRBJ1-2, with TRBD1 as a possible D gene (5 bases). V was clipped by 6 bases and J by 3 bases, with 11 bases between them. The CDR3 contains 13 residues. Germline CDR1 and CDR2: MDHEN and SYDVKM. The CDR3 protein is CASRSRAHYGYTF. The CDR3 DNA sequence: TGTGCCAGCAGATCCAGGGCTCACTATGGCTACACCTTC.